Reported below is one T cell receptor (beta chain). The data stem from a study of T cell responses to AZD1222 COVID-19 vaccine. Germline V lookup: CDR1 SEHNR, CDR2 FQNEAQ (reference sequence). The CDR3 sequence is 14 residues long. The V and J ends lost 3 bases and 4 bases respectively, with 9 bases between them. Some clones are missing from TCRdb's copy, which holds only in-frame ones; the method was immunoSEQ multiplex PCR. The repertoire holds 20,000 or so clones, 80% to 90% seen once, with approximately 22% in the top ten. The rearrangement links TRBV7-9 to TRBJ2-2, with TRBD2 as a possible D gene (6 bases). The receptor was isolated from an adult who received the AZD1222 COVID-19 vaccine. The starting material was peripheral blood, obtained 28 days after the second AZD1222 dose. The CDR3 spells CASSFLASTGELFF. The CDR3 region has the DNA TGTGCCAGCAGCTTTCTAGCGTCCACCGGGGAGCTGTTTTTT.